The 20 T cell receptor beta chains below come from one sample, sequenced in a study of siplizumab effects on memory and regulatory T cells. Profiling relied on immunoSEQ multiplex PCR, and the TCRdb table lists in-frame clones only, not all of them. The repertoire holds 100,000 or so clones, roughly nine tenths seen once, with around 0.77% in the top ten. Sequences were obtained from Tregs sorted from blood. These receptors were collected from a human donor in good health.

The CDR3 sequence is CASSFGGNSPLHF. In DNA form, the CDR3 reads TGTGCCAGCAGTTTTGGCGGGAATTCACCCCTCCACTTT. The chain employs TRBV27 and TRBJ1-6; D gene unclear. This CDR3 spans 13 amino acids. From germline, CDR1 is MNHEY and CDR2 SMNVEV (reference sequence). Trimming stripped 3 bases from V and 7 bases from J, with 7 bases between.

The CDR3: CASSPRLREWGTDTQYF. DNA of the CDR3: TGTGCCAGCTCACCACGATTGCGGGAGTGGGGCACAGATACGCAGTATTTT. The chain carries TRBV18 and TRBJ2-3; 7 bases fit TRBD2. The ends lost 1 base at V and 1 base at J; junction bases unmatched: 8. This CDR3 comprises 17 residues. Germline V gene lookup returns CDR1 KGHSH and CDR2 LQKENI.

The chain couples TRBV4-1 to TRBJ2-2, with 10 bases identical to TRBD2. Per germline, CDR1 MGHRA and CDR2 YSYEKL. This CDR3 contains 18 residues. The V and J ends lost 4 bases and 1 base, in that order; junction bases with no gene match: 9. The CDR3 reads CASSLFAVAGGNTGELFF. CDR3 nucleotides: TGCGCCAGCAGCCTCTTTGCGGTAGCGGGAGGGAACACCGGGGAGCTGTTTTTT.

This chain connects TRBV27 to TRBJ2-6; D might be TRBD1 or TRBD2, each matching 5 bases. Trimming left V 5 bases short and J 0 bases short, with 14 bases between. From germline, CDR1 is MNHEY and CDR2 SMNVEV (reference sequence). The CDR3 contains 17 residues. This chain's CDR3 is CASSRGAPGSGANVLTF. CDR3 DNA: TGTGCCAGCAGTAGAGGGGCCCCTGGCTCTGGGGCCAACGTCCTGACTTTC. The complete variable domain, with remaining parts taken from reference TRBV27 and TRBJ2-6, reads EAQVTQNPRYLITVTGKKLTVTCSQNMNHEYMSWYRQDPGLGLRQIYYSMNVEVTDKGDVPEGYKVSRKEKRNFPLILESPSPNQTSLYFCASSRGAPGSGANVLTFGAGSRLTVL.

The rearrangement joins TRBV29-1 to TRBJ2-1; D perhaps matches TRBD1 (6 bases). The CDR3 is made up of 12 amino acids. V lost 2 bases to trimming and J lost 8 bases, with 10 bases between them. CDR1 SQVTM and CDR2 ANQGSEA come from the germline V gene. CDR3 sequence reads: CSVERGTDEQFF. The CDR3 nucleotides are TGCAGCGTTGAAAGGGGGACGGATGAGCAGTTCTTC.

The chain combines TRBV19 with TRBJ2-1; the D gene is possibly TRBD2 (6 bases). This CDR3 has 17 amino acids. V lost 1 base and J 0 bases, leaving 13 bases between the germline ends. Germline lookup yields CDR1 LNHDA and CDR2 SQIVND (reference sequence). Here the CDR3 DNA reads TGTGCCAGTAGTATAGCGGGGGTTTGGGGCTCCTACAATGAGCAGTTCTTC. This encodes CASSIAGVWGSYNEQFF. Drawing the rest from reference TRBV19 and TRBJ2-1, the complete variable domain is DGGITQSPKYLFRKEGQNVTLSCEQNLNHDAMYWYRQDPGQGLRLIYYSQIVNDFQKGDIAEGYSVSREKKESFPLTVTSAQKNPTAFYLCASSIAGVWGSYNEQFFGPGTRLTVL.

This chain's CDR3 is CASSFGLAGTGELFF. CDR3 sequence (DNA): TGCGCCAGCAGCTTCGGACTAGCAGGGACCGGGGAGCTGTTTTTT. V usage is TRBV5-1 and J usage is TRBJ2-2, with 8 bases that match TRBD2. The germline V gene has CDR1 SGHRS and CDR2 YFSETQ. Germline trimming cut 2 bases from V and 5 bases from J; bases unmatched to any gene: 5. The CDR3 totals 15 residues.

The chain links TRBV7-3 to TRBJ2-1; D might be TRBD1 or TRBD2, each matching 5 bases. Per germline, CDR1 SGHTA and CDR2 FQGTGA. The CDR3 runs to 12 residues. V lost 5 bases and J 7 bases, leaving 9 bases between the germline ends. The CDR3 nucleotides are TGTGCCAGCAGCCGAGGGGAGAATGAGCAGTTCTTC. Residues: CASSRGENEQFF. The full variable domain, with the rest looked up from reference TRBV7-3 and TRBJ2-1, is GAGVSQTPSNKVTEKGKYVELRCDPISGHTALYWYRQSLGQGPEFLIYFQGTGAADDSGLPNDRFFAVRPEGSVSTLKIQRTERGDSAVYLCASSRGENEQFFGPGTRLTVL.

The chain is built from TRBV2 and TRBJ2-5; 8 bases are shared with TRBD1. CDR1 SNHLY and CDR2 FYNNEI come from the germline V gene. The CDR3 runs to 13 residues. The J segment lost 5 bases and the V segment lost 7 bases, leaving 6 bases of the junction unmatched. CDR3 bases: TGTGCCAGCAAGCAGGGGGCCTATGAGACCCAGTACTTC. Protein sequence: CASKQGAYETQYF.

This clone was counted once. This chain links TRBV19 with TRBJ1-4; D gene unclear. The CDR3 runs to 13 residues. Germline V lookup: CDR1 LNHDA, CDR2 SQIVND (reference sequence). Trimming removed 6 bases from V and 6 bases from J, with 11 bases in between. Here the CDR3 DNA reads TGTGCCAGTAGCCGGGAGTGGTATGAAAAACTGTTTTTT. Translating gives CASSREWYEKLFF.

Only one count was recorded for this clone. The chain joins TRBV27 to TRBJ2-5; 8 bases are shared with TRBD1. The ends lost 4 bases at V and 0 bases at J; junction bases unmatched: 4. Germline values: CDR1 MNHEY, CDR2 SMNVEV (reference sequence). CDR3 length: 15 amino acids. The DNA of the CDR3 is TGTGCCAGCAGTTCATACAGGGGGAACCAAGAGACCCAGTACTTC. Its protein product is CASSSYRGNQETQYF.

The chain has TRBV4-1 and TRBJ2-7; D perhaps matches TRBD2 (6 bases). CDR3 size: 15 residues. The germline V gene encodes CDR1 MGHRA and CDR2 YSYEKL. Trimming stripped 2 bases from V and 2 bases from J, with 13 bases between. CDR3 residues: CASSQTRGGPYEQYF. CDR3 nucleotides: TGCGCCAGCAGCCAAACTCGAGGAGGGCCCTACGAGCAGTACTTC.

This chain links TRBV11-2 with TRBJ1-2; D call uncertain. CDR3 length: 14 amino acids. Germline values: CDR1 SGHAT, CDR2 FQNNGV. V lost 4 bases to trimming and J lost 6 bases, with 15 bases between them. CDR3 loop: CASSSATYRDGYTF. For the CDR3, the DNA is TGTGCCAGCAGCTCAGCGACGTATCGGGATGGCTACACCTTC.

This clone appeared once. The J gene is TRBJ2-1, the V gene TRBV29-1; D may correspond to TRBD1 or TRBD2 (5 bases each). V was pared by 6 bases and J by 10 bases, with 10 bases between. This CDR3 comprises 10 residues. Germline V gene data show CDR1 as SQVTM and CDR2 as ANQGSEA. The CDR3 nucleotides read TGCAGCGTGGGGGAAGGGGAGCAGTTCTTC. Its translation: CSVGEGEQFF.

This chain joins TRBV5-4 and TRBJ2-1; D remains ambiguous. The CDR3 consists of 12 residues. From germline, CDR1 is SGHNT and CDR2 YYREEE (reference sequence). V was cut by 4 bases and J by 8 bases, with 10 bases left in between. The CDR3 bases are TGTGCCAGCAGCCTCTCCCTGGATGAGCAGTTCTTC. Protein product: CASSLSLDEQFF.

V usage is TRBV9 and J usage is TRBJ2-1, with a possible D match to TRBD1 (6 bases). CDR1 and CDR2 (germline): SGDLS, YYNGEE. The CDR3 runs 14 residues. Trimming took off 4 bases at V and 9 bases at J, with 17 bases between the two ends. The DNA for the CDR3 is TGTGCCAGCAGCCGCGGACAGTGGCTGGGTGAGCAGTTCTTC. Protein product: CASSRGQWLGEQFF.

The rearrangement uses TRBV27 and TRBJ2-7, with D perhaps TRBD2 (5 bases). Germline V gene data show CDR1 as MNHEY and CDR2 as SMNVEV (reference sequence). With 2 bases removed from V and 3 bases from J, the gap between germline ends came to 11 bases. The CDR3 has 14 residues. CDR3 nucleotides: TGTGCCAGCAGTTTACGGGGTTTCATCTACGAGCAGTACTTC. It encodes CASSLRGFIYEQYF.

The chain recombines TRBV6-6 with TRBJ1-5, with a weak D call TRBD1 (6 bases). Per germline, CDR1 MNHNY and CDR2 SVGAGI (reference sequence). The V end was cut by 5 bases, the J end by 3 bases, with 8 bases between. There are 13 residues in the CDR3. CDR3 nucleotides: TGTGCCAGCAGTGGACAGACCAATCAGCCCCAGCATTTT. Protein: CASSGQTNQPQHF.

V and J are TRBV28 and TRBJ1-4, with D unclear. Trimming removed 2 bases at V and 5 bases at J, with 12 bases between. Germline-derived CDR1 and CDR2 are MDHEN and SYDVKM. CDR3 size: 15 residues. The CDR3 DNA reads as TGTGCCAGCAGTTTACCACTCGGGTCAAATGAAAAACTGTTTTTT. It is translated as CASSLPLGSNEKLFF.

Only one count was recorded for this clone. V gene TRBV12-2 combines with J gene TRBJ2-5; TRBD2 is the table's D call and was not checked against the DNA. TRBV12-2 is reported as a pseudogene. This CDR3 has 21 amino acids. The CDR3 DNA reads TGTGCAAGTCGCTTAGCGAACTATAGACTAGCGGAGGAAGGGGGCCAAGAGACCCAGTACTTC. Translation: CASRLANYRLAEEGGQETQYF.